This T cell receptor beta chain stems from a study of CD8+ T cells in alopecia areata. Study context: In an open-label trial, patients got 5 to 10 mg tofacitinib twice daily.

Study observations and caveats: Scalp sequencing captures resident alphabeta T cells of normal skin too.

Germline trimming cut 5 bases from V and 2 bases from J; bases unmatched to any gene: 6. Germline V lookup: CDR1 GTSNPN, CDR2 SVGIG (reference sequence). The CDR3 has 13 residues. Described treatment: oral pan-JAK inhibitor, 5-10 mg twice daily. Reverse transcribed after extraction, RNA yielded cDNA as the sequencing template. Sequencing used immunoSEQ multiplex PCR; TCRdb keeps in-frame clones, though not all of them. The table lists fewer than 150,000 clones, 50% to 75% of them singletons, with under 35% in the top ten. As for this clone: As yet, its antigen is unknown.

The TCR originated in a human donor with alopecia areata. This sequence joins TRBV30 and TRBJ2-7; TRBD1 aligns across 7 bases. The starting material was CD8+ T cells sorted from blood, obtained at week 4, from a patient treated with tofacitinib. The CDR3 spells CAWGRDSTYEQYF. DNA for the CDR3: TGTGCCTGGGGCCGGGACAGTACCTACGAGCAGTACTTC.